Each of the 22 T cell receptor beta chains below was sequenced from the same sample in a study of blood T cells in healthy people across ages. The use of a sample-barcoded 5' primer and a J-beta primer mix characterized a second PCR of roughly 6 to 11 cycles. Each CDR3 protein gets one entry after TCRdb re-called the 5' RACE reads with MiXCR. The data contain hundreds of thousands of distinct CDR3 sequences, around two fifths of them singletons. Sequences were obtained from blood. The receptors derive from an elderly man in good health.

V gene TRBV7-9 combines with J gene TRBJ2-1, with a possible D match to TRBD1 (6 bases). V shed 7 bases and J shed 7 bases, with 20 bases lying between them. Germline CDR1 reads SEHNR; CDR2 reads FQNEAQ (reference sequence). The CDR3 loop spans 15 amino acids. CDR3 bases: TGTGCCAGCATCCCGGACAGTTGGAGGTCAAATGAGCAGTTCTTC. Its protein is CASIPDSWRSNEQFF.

The J gene is TRBJ2-6, the V gene TRBV5-1, with D hard to call. CDR3 length: 13 residues. The V gene lost 1 base and the J gene lost 6 bases, with 5 bases spanning the gap. The germline gives CDR1 SGHRS, CDR2 YFSETQ. For the CDR3, the DNA is TGCGCCAGCAGCTTGCTAAAGGCCAACGTCCTGACTTTC. It yields the protein CASSLLKANVLTF.

The chain carries TRBV20-1 and TRBJ2-1, with D possibly matching TRBD2 (6 bases). Trimming removed 5 bases from V and 4 bases from J, with 18 bases in between. The CDR3 consists of 15 residues. Germline V gives CDR1 DFQATT, CDR2 SNEGSKA (reference sequence). CDR3 sequence: CSAPAAGGVYNEQFF. Here the CDR3 DNA reads TGCAGTGCTCCCGCGGCAGGAGGGGTATACAATGAGCAGTTCTTC.

This clonotype was seen a handful of times. The J gene is TRBJ2-3, the V gene TRBV20-1; TRBD1 or TRBD2 may be the D gene (6 bases each). CDR3 length: 14 residues. Germline loops: CDR1 DFQATT, CDR2 SNEGSKA (reference sequence). The V and J ends lost 7 bases and 4 bases respectively, with 18 bases between them. CDR3 region: CSGTLGGLADTQYF. The CDR3 nucleotides are TGCAGTGGGACTCTGGGGGGCCTTGCAGATACGCAGTATTTT.

As regards this clonotype: An end of the junction does not agree with germline; a read error may underlie this. The chain couples TRBV25-1 to TRBJ1-5, with 10 bases matching TRBD1. The CDR3 covers 13 residues. Germline lookup yields CDR1 MGHDK and CDR2 SYGVNS. This CDR3 reads CASRGTGDHPQHF. DNA for the CDR3: TGTGCCAGCAGAGGGACAGGGGATCATCCCCAGCATTTT.

The chain has TRBV6-5 and TRBJ2-7; TRBD2 agrees at 10 bases. In germline, CDR1 is MNHEY, CDR2 SVGAGI. The V segment lost 5 bases and the J segment 3 bases; nucleotides outside the gene matches: 4. This CDR3 spans 14 amino acids. Here the CDR3 DNA reads TGTGCCAGCAGTACTAGCGGGATGTTCTACGAGCAGTACTTC. This encodes CASSTSGMFYEQYF.

The chain links TRBV7-9 to TRBJ2-4, with 11 bases that match TRBD1. Trimming took 2 bases from V and 13 from J; bases not matched to a gene: 10. This CDR3 is 15 amino acids long. Germline CDR1 reads SEHNR; CDR2 reads FQNEAQ (reference sequence). The CDR3 region has the DNA TGTGCCAGCAGCTTATTAGGACAGGGGGCGAGGGAGCAGTACTTC. Translated: CASSLLGQGAREQYF.

The chain carries TRBV14 and TRBJ2-7; D possibly corresponds to TRBD2 (6 bases). The V gene's germline CDR1 is SGHDN and CDR2 FVKESK. CDR3 length equals 16 residues. Between the trimmed V and J ends, which lost 1 base and 4 bases, there was a span of 17 bases. This CDR3 is CASSQVRVRERYEQYF. As DNA, the CDR3 is TGTGCCAGCAGCCAAGTCAGGGTTCGGGAGAGGTACGAGCAGTACTTC. Full variable domain (rest looked up from reference TRBV14 and TRBJ2-7): EAGVTQFPSHSVIEKGQTVTLRCDPISGHDNLYWYRRVMGKEIKFLLHFVKESKQDESGMPNNRFLAERTGGTYSTLKVQPAELEDSGVYFCASSQVRVRERYEQYFGPGTRLTVT.

This rearrangement joins TRBV21-1 to TRBJ2-7. TRBV21-1 is listed as a pseudogene. The CDR3 is made up of 11 amino acids. The CDR3 sequence is CSSGELREQYF. The CDR3 DNA is TGTTCCTCAGGAGAGTTACGCGAGCAGTACTTC.

J is TRBJ2-1 and V is TRBV11-2; a weak D match, TRBD2 (6 bases). The J call is in doubt because the DNA end fits TRBJ2-7 better. This CDR3 has 17 residues. The V gene's germline CDR1 is SGHAT and CDR2 FQNNGV. The CDR3 is CASSLDLEGGSYNEQYF. CDR3 nucleotide sequence: TGTGCCAGCAGCTTAGATCTTGAGGGAGGCTCCTACAATGAGCAGTACTTC.

This sequence joins TRBV19 and TRBJ2-6, with 10 bases identical to TRBD1. V gave up 4 bases and J gave up 0 bases; unmatched junction bases: 3. Germline assignment: CDR1 LNHDA and CDR2 SQIVND (reference sequence). The CDR3 runs to 17 residues. The CDR3 spells CASSTRDRGSGANVLTF. In DNA form, the CDR3 reads TGTGCCAGTAGTACCCGGGACAGGGGCTCTGGGGCCAACGTCCTGACTTTC. The full variable domain, with the rest looked up from reference TRBV19 and TRBJ2-6, is DGGITQSPKYLFRKEGQNVTLSCEQNLNHDAMYWYRQDPGQGLRLIYYSQIVNDFQKGDIAEGYSVSREKKESFPLTVTSAQKNPTAFYLCASSTRDRGSGANVLTFGAGSRLTVL.

V gene TRBV18 combines with J gene TRBJ2-1; TRBD2 might be the D (6 bases). CDR1 and CDR2 (germline): KGHSH, LQKENI. V lost 1 base to trimming and J lost 9 bases, with 10 bases between them. The CDR3 loop spans 13 amino acids. CDR3 in amino acids: CASSPLPSAEQFF. Written as DNA, the CDR3 is TGTGCCAGCTCACCACTTCCTAGCGCTGAGCAGTTCTTC.

The J gene is TRBJ2-2, the V gene TRBV11-2; TRBD2 matches at 7 bases. This CDR3 is built from 15 residues. The V segment lost 5 bases and the J segment 3 bases; nucleotides outside the gene matches: 6. Germline-derived CDR1 and CDR2 are SGHAT and FQNNGV. Here the CDR3 reads CASSAATSYTGELFF. CDR3 in DNA: TGTGCCAGCAGCGCGGCGACTAGCTACACCGGGGAGCTGTTTTTT.

Comment on this clonotype: A much larger clone differs by one base, so this may be a read error. In nucleotides, the CDR3 is TGTGCCAGCAGCTTTGCCGGACAGCAAGAGACCCAGTTCTTC. Translating it yields CASSFAGQQETQFF. J is TRBJ2-5 and V is TRBV7-2, with a weak D call TRBD1 (6 bases). The last part of the DNA fits TRBJ2-1 better; the J call may be wrong. The CDR3 runs to 14 residues. CDR1 and CDR2 (germline): SGHTA, FQGNSA.

The chain joins TRBV4-1 to TRBJ2-6; D unresolved. V dropped 5 bases and J dropped 7 bases, with 9 bases sitting between them. The CDR3 extends over 13 amino acids. Germline CDR1 MGHRA, CDR2 YSYEKL. As DNA, the CDR3 is TGCGCCAGCAGCAGGGTCGGAGCCAACGTCCTGACTTTC. Protein product: CASSRVGANVLTF.

In this sample, this clonotype turned up a few times. The chain uses TRBV4-1 and TRBJ2-7, with 9 bases matching TRBD1. There are 17 residues in the CDR3. The germline gives CDR1 MGHRA, CDR2 YSYEKL. Trimming removed 0 bases from V and 6 bases from J; junction bases left unmatched: 12. This CDR3 is CASSQEGNRGLSSEQYF. CDR3 nucleotides: TGCGCCAGCAGCCAAGAAGGCAACAGGGGGCTTTCGTCCGAGCAGTACTTC.

There are many counts of this clonotype. The chain carries TRBV29-1 and TRBJ2-1, with TRBD1 matching over 7 bases. The germline V gene has CDR1 SQVTM and CDR2 ANQGSEA. The CDR3 length is 10 residues. The ends lost 6 bases at V and 8 bases at J; junction bases unmatched: 1. The CDR3: CSVDRDEQFF. DNA for the CDR3: TGCAGCGTAGACAGGGATGAGCAGTTCTTC.

This clonotype was recorded many times. The CDR3 spells CASSESGRGETQYF. For the CDR3, the DNA is TGTGCCAGCAGTGAGTCGGGGCGCGGAGAGACCCAGTACTTC. The chain is built from TRBV6-2 or TRBV6-3 and TRBJ2-5; D is possibly TRBD1 or TRBD2 (5 bases each). CDR3 length: 14 residues. V lost 5 bases to trimming and J lost 4 bases, with 14 bases between them. Germline-derived CDR1 and CDR2 are MNHEY and SVGEGT.

This chain uses TRBV7-2 with TRBJ2-3, with TRBD1 as a possible D gene (5 bases). Germline V gene lookup returns CDR1 SGHTA and CDR2 FQGNSA. V lost 1 base, J lost 6 bases, and 11 bases lay in between. This CDR3 has 14 residues. The CDR3 bases are TGTGCCAGCAGCTTAGGACTCAGGGTTGATACGCAGTATTTT. This codes for CASSLGLRVDTQYF.

The J gene is TRBJ2-5, the V gene TRBV20-1, with D possibly called TRBD1 or TRBD2 (7 bases each). CDR3 length: 14 amino acids. V lost 6 bases and J lost 2, with 16 bases in between. In germline, CDR1 is DFQATT, CDR2 SNEGSKA (reference sequence). CDR3 sequence reads: CSAPGGAVQETQYF. DNA for the CDR3: TGCAGTGCCCCAGGGGGGGCAGTACAAGAGACCCAGTACTTC.

This clonotype turned up a few times. The gene calls are TRBV7-2 and TRBJ2-7, with a tentative D call TRBD1 (6 bases). Germline CDR1 is SGHTA and CDR2 is FQGNSA. The V end lost 7 bases, the J end lost 0 bases, and 16 bases lay between the germline ends. This CDR3 comprises 15 residues. CDR3 amino acids: CASNQQGQSSYEQYF. CDR3 DNA sequence: TGTGCCAGCAATCAACAGGGCCAAAGCTCCTACGAGCAGTACTTC.

This clonotype occurred a few times. The chain carries TRBV10-3 and TRBJ1-2, with D possibly TRBD1 on 5 matching bases. The CDR3 has 13 residues. CDR1 is ENHRY and CDR2 is SYGVKD in the germline V gene. The V end was cut by 10 bases, the J end by 1 base, with 13 bases between. This CDR3 is CASGGKVNYGYTF. DNA for the CDR3: TGTGCCAGCGGGGGGAAGGTTAACTATGGCTACACCTTC.